This paragraph reports one TCR beta chain. What it recognizes is unknown. Treatment indicated: oral pan-JAK inhibitor, 5-10 mg twice daily. Lesional scalp punch biopsies and peripheral blood were collected from alopecia areata patients. cDNA prepared by RNA extraction and subsequent reverse transcription served as the template for sequencing. Produced via immunoSEQ multiplex PCR; TCRdb's table is partial and in-frame only. The sample carries around 200,000 clones, approximately 53% recorded once. This record comes from a study of CD8+ T cells in alopecia areata. Looking at the study overall: Treated patients received oral tofacitinib, 5 to 10 mg twice daily. Among treated patients, severity was scored by affected scalp area percentage. Study-wide results and limits: In lesional scalp, particularly from alopecia totalis/universalis, clonality was higher than in normal scalp.

CDR1 is SGHDT, CDR2 YYEEEE, per germline. V shed 3 bases and J 1 base; nucleotides not matched to a gene: 5. The CDR3 has 17 amino acids. The chain carries TRBV5-6 and TRBJ2-6, with 9 bases lining up with TRBD1. This sequence was found in a human donor with alopecia areata. The sequences come from CD8+ T cells sorted from blood, collected at week 24, from a patient treated with tofacitinib. CDR3 DNA: TGTGCCAGCAGCTACGGGACAGGGTTTTCTGGGGCCAACGTCCTGACTTTC. Translated: CASSYGTGFSGANVLTF.